The rows below give T cell receptor beta chains drawn from one sample of a study of blood T cell repertoires in COVID-19. Repertoires were generated with immunoSEQ multiplex PCR, while TCRdb's copy carries only in-frame clones and drops some. The sample gives 95,000 to 110,000 clones, 89% of which show up once; about 15% is in the top ten. Input material: peripheral blood. The source of these receptors is a woman aged 80 or over in a cohort sampled during active COVID-19. Both conserved end residues are part of each CDR3. The order of the fields is D gene, V gene, clone size, J gene, CDR3 protein, CDR3 DNA. A D gene is named only where the DNA matches it firmly. Clone size, where shown, is once, few, many, or a class for clones that have expanded.

>-|TRBV5-5|-|TRBJ2-3
CASTSWTGKFLSTDTQYF
TGTGCCAGCACCTCTTGGACCGGGAAATTCCTTAGCACAGATACGCAGTATTTT
>-|TRBV24-1|once|TRBJ1-2
CATSDLRSNYGYTF
TGTGCCACCAGTGATTTGCGGTCTAACTATGGCTACACCTTC
>TRBD1|TRBV28|-|TRBJ2-3
CASRPAGTALQWAQYF
TGTGCCAGCAGGCCCGCCGGGACAGCACTCCAGTGGGCGCAGTATTTT
>TRBD1|TRBV7-3|-|TRBJ1-1
CASRVPGTGGGTEAFF
TGTGCCAGCAGGGTACCCGGGACAGGGGGTGGCACTGAAGCTTTCTTT
>-|TRBV23-1|-|TRBJ1-2
CATPWRNGYTF
TGCGCCACCCCCTGGAGGAATGGCTACACCTTC
>TRBD1|TRBV29-1|-|TRBJ1-5
CSGGQGVNQPQHF
TGCAGCGGCGGACAGGGCGTCAATCAGCCCCAGCATTTT
>-|TRBV10-2|few|TRBJ1-6
CASRQQGVSGSPLHF
TGCGCCAGCAGACAACAGGGTGTGAGTGGTTCACCCCTCCACTTT
>TRBD2|TRBV5-1|-|TRBJ2-1
CASTRDIKRGSSYNEQFF
TGCGCCAGCACCCGGGACATAAAGCGGGGGAGCTCCTACAATGAGCAGTTCTTC
>TRBD2|TRBV14|-|TRBJ2-7
CASSQAGLAKDYEQYF
TGTGCCAGCAGCCAAGCGGGACTAGCGAAAGACTACGAGCAGTACTTC
>-|TRBV6-5|-|TRBJ2-7
CASKPQATPSSEQYF
TGTGCCAGCAAACCACAGGCAACCCCCTCTTCTGAGCAGTACTTC
>TRBD1|TRBV6-5|-|TRBJ1-1
CASSPPGGFTEAFF
TGTGCCAGCAGCCCACCAGGGGGGTTCACTGAAGCTTTCTTT
>-|TRBV20-1|-|TRBJ1-1
CSAADFTEAFF
TGCAGTGCTGCAGATTTCACTGAAGCTTTCTTT
>-|TRBV3-1/TRBV3-2|-|TRBJ1-1
CASSQRGNLLLNTEAFF
TGTGCCAGCAGCCAACGAGGTAACCTCCTCCTGAACACTGAAGCTTTCTTT
>-|TRBV30|-|TRBJ1-5
CAWSRGNQPQHF
TGTGCCTGGAGCAGGGGTAATCAGCCCCAGCATTTT
>TRBD2|TRBV6-2/TRBV6-3|-|TRBJ2-3
CASSGGLGRTDTQYF
TGTGCCAGCAGTGGGGGACTAGGTCGCACAGATACGCAGTATTTT
>-|TRBV5-4|-|TRBJ2-7
CASSFEGQTYEQYF
TGTGCCAGCAGCTTCGAAGGACAGACTTACGAGCAGTACTTC
>-|TRBV4-2|-|TRBJ1-4
CASSQALVSTNEKLFF
TGTGCCAGCAGCCAAGCGCTAGTATCAACTAATGAAAAACTGTTTTTT
>-|TRBV10-3|-|TRBJ2-7
CAISSVPAQGEEQYF
TGTGCCATCTCGTCAGTCCCTGCACAGGGTGAAGAGCAGTACTTC
>TRBD2|TRBV7-2|few|TRBJ2-1
CASSLFSGRAFDEQFF
TGTGCCAGCAGCTTATTTAGCGGGAGGGCCTTTGATGAGCAGTTCTTC
>-|TRBV18|-|TRBJ2-5
CASSPRGSQETQYF
TGTGCCAGCTCACCAAGGGGATCCCAAGAGACCCAGTACTTC
>-|TRBV4-1|-|TRBJ1-1
CASSHLGGDTEAFF
TGCGCCAGCAGCCACCTGGGGGGGGACACTGAAGCTTTCTTT
>-|TRBV19|-|TRBJ2-1
CASSIGVLLSYNEQFF
TGTGCCAGTAGTATCGGGGTTCTACTGTCCTACAATGAGCAGTTCTTC
>-|TRBV18|-|TRBJ1-2
CASSPIAGVYGYTF
TGTGCCAGCTCACCAATCGCAGGGGTCTATGGCTACACCTTC
>-|TRBV7-2|-|TRBJ2-7
CASSLVAEAYEQYF
TGTGCCAGCAGCTTAGTAGCGGAGGCCTACGAGCAGTACTTC
>TRBD1|TRBV11-2|-|TRBJ2-7
CASSPSRGPYEQYF
TGTGCCAGCAGCCCTAGTAGGGGGCCTTACGAGCAGTACTTC
>-|TRBV5-6|-|TRBJ1-1
CASTEGQGTMNTEAFF
TGTGCCAGCACCGAAGGGCAGGGAACCATGAACACTGAAGCTTTCTTT
>-|TRBV27|-|TRBJ2-2
CASSRRGRGGTGELFF
TGTGCCAGCAGTCGGAGGGGGCGCGGTGGCACCGGGGAGCTGTTTTTT
>-|TRBV5-4|-|TRBJ1-1
CASSLKLEGTEAFF
TGTGCCAGCAGCTTGAAATTAGAGGGCACTGAAGCTTTCTTT
>TRBD2|TRBV20-1|-|TRBJ2-5
CSASPLRLAVETQYF
TGCAGTGCTAGTCCTCTCCGACTAGCGGTGGAGACCCAGTACTTC
>TRBD2|TRBV3-1/TRBV3-2|-|TRBJ2-5
CASSEGRTSGQETQYF
TGTGCCAGCAGTGAGGGTAGGACTAGCGGCCAAGAGACCCAGTACTTC
>TRBD1|TRBV5-1|-|TRBJ2-1
CASSLPGTDNEQFF
TGCGCCAGCAGCCTGCCCGGGACAGACAATGAGCAGTTCTTC
>TRBD2|TRBV19|-|TRBJ2-3
CASSIIGGFGDTQYF
TGTGCCAGTAGTATAATCGGGGGGTTCGGAGATACGCAGTATTTT
>-|TRBV5-1|-|TRBJ2-2
CASSLAGKFDTGELFF
TGCGCCAGCAGCTTGGCGGGGAAGTTCGACACCGGGGAGCTGTTTTTT
>TRBD1|TRBV18|-|TRBJ2-2
CASSPGTGPTGELFF
TGTGCCAGCTCACCAGGGACAGGTCCAACCGGGGAGCTGTTTTTT
>TRBD1|TRBV11-2|-|TRBJ2-1
CASIRDRGNYNEQFF
TGTGCCAGCATAAGGGACAGGGGTAATTACAATGAGCAGTTCTTC
>-|TRBV10-2|-|TRBJ1-1
CASSFPYTEAFF
TGCGCCAGCTCCTTCCCGTACACTGAAGCTTTCTTT
>-|TRBV6-1|-|TRBJ1-2
CASSDRAQVLDYGYTF
TGTGCCAGCAGTGACAGGGCCCAGGTATTGGACTATGGCTACACCTTC
>-|TRBV10-3|once|TRBJ1-6
CAISDFVGSRENNSPLHF
TGTGCCATCAGTGATTTCGTGGGGAGTAGAGAGAATAATTCACCCCTCCACTTT
>TRBD1|TRBV24-1|-|TRBJ1-3
CATSVPNRGPGNTIYF
TGTGCCACCAGTGTCCCTAACAGGGGGCCGGGAAACACCATATATTTT
>TRBD1|TRBV5-1|-|TRBJ1-2
CASSMDRVGGYTF
TGCGCCAGCAGTATGGACAGGGTCGGTGGCTACACCTTC
>-|TRBV28|-|TRBJ1-1
CASRAGTEAFF
TGTGCCAGCAGAGCAGGAACTGAAGCTTTCTTT
>-|TRBV30|-|TRBJ2-7
CASQGNSYEQYF
TGTGCCTCACAGGGTAATTCCTACGAGCAGTACTTC
>-|TRBV7-9|-|TRBJ1-5
CASSWGQTGTQPQHF
TGTGCCAGCAGCTGGGGACAAACAGGCACTCAGCCCCAGCATTTT
>-|TRBV7-2|-|TRBJ1-3
CASSPGLPGGNTIYF
TGTGCCAGCAGCCCGGGCCTCCCGGGAGGAAACACCATATATTTT
>TRBD1|TRBV5-1|-|TRBJ1-3
CARRQGGGSGNTIYF
TGCGCCAGACGCCAGGGGGGTGGCTCTGGAAACACCATATATTTT
>-|TRBV1|-|TRBJ1-5
CTSSQGVRGSGQPQHF
TGCACCAGCAGCCAAGGCGTTAGGGGGTCAGGTCAGCCCCAGCATTTT
>TRBD1|TRBV5-8|-|TRBJ2-1
CASSFGDRVYNEQFF
TGTGCCAGCAGCTTTGGGGACAGGGTCTACAATGAGCAGTTCTTC
>-|TRBV4-1|-|TRBJ2-3
CASSQRDNTDTQYF
TGCGCCAGCTCCCAGCGGGACAACACAGATACGCAGTATTTT
>TRBD2|TRBV28|once|TRBJ2-1
CASSSSGTTSYNEQFF
TGTGCCAGCAGTTCCTCCGGGACTACATCCTACAATGAGCAGTTCTTC
>-|TRBV11-2|-|TRBJ2-3
CASSFQGMKTDTQYF
TGTGCCAGCAGCTTCCAGGGAATGAAAACAGATACGCAGTATTTT